This TCR beta chain stems from a study of control samples from healthy donors and cancer patients (dated by TCRdb to 2019 to 2021). This clone was seen once. Its antigen is not yet known. No qualities accompany the bases; no much larger clone lies one base away. The library was generated by the immunoSEQ multiplex PCR assay. The source is immuneACCESS, and TCRdb retained only in-frame sequences with V and J called. Part of the clones is not carried over; for the studies checked, unresolved V genes explain less than half of this, and the remainder is unexplained. The sample table records 130,000 or so clones; 94% of these occur just once. The top ten clones comprise around 13% of the sample. CDR1 and CDR2 are drawn from the germline V gene (reference sequence): SGHNT, YYREEE. V loses 4 bases, J loses 1 base, and the germline ends lie 5 bases apart. The CDR3 goes from the cysteine to the phenylalanine over 12 residues. Only the CDR3 region is kept as DNA, spanning 36 bases read in frame from base 1.

The receptor's source is a man aged 35 to 55 in good health. The sample was blood. Here the chain combines TRBV5-4 and TRBJ2-5; no D gene call is confident. CDR3 region: CASSVSQETQYF. The DNA sequence is as follows: TGTGCCAGCAGCGTCTCCCAAGAGACCCAGTACTTC.